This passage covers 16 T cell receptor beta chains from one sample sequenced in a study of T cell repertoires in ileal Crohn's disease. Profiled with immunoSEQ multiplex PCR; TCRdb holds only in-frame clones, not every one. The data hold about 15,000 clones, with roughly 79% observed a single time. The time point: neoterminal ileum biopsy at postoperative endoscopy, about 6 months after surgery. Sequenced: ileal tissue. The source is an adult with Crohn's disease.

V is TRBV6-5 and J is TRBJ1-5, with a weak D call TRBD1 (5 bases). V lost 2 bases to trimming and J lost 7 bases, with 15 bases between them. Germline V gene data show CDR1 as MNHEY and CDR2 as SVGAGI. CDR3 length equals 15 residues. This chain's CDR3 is CASSYDGRAGQPQHF. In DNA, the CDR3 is TGTGCCAGCAGTTACGATGGCAGGGCCGGACAGCCCCAGCATTTT.

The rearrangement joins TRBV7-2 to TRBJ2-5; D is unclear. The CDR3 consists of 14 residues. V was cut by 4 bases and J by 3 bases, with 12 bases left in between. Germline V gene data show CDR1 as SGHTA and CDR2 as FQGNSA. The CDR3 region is CASSSTGGKETQYF. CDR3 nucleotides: TGTGCCAGCAGCTCGACTGGTGGGAAAGAGACCCAGTACTTC. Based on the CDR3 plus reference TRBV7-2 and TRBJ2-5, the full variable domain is GAGVSQSPSNKVTEKGKDVELRCDPISGHTALYWYRQSLGQGLEFLIYFQGNSAPDKSGLPSDRFSAERTGGSVSTLTIQRTQQEDSAVYLCASSSTGGKETQYFGPGTRLLVL.

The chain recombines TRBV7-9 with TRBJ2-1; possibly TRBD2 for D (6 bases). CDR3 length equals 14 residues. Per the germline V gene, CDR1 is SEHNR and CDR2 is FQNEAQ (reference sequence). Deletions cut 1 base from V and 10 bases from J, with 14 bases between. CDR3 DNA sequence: TGTGCCAGCAGCTTAGGCGGGGCCTCGGTCGAGCAGTTCTTC. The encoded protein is CASSLGGASVEQFF.

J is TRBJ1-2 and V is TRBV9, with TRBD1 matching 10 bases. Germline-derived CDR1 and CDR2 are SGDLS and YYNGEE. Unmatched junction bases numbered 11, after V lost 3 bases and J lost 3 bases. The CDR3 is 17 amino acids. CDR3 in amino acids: CASSAGTGDPIYYGYTF. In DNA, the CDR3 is TGTGCCAGCAGCGCCGGGACAGGGGACCCGATATACTATGGCTACACCTTC.

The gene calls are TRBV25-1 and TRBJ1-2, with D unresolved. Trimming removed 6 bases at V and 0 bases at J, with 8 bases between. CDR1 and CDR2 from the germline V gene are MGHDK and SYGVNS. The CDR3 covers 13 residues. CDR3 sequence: CASSLRANYGYTF. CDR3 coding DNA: TGTGCCAGCAGCCTAAGGGCTAACTATGGCTACACCTTC.

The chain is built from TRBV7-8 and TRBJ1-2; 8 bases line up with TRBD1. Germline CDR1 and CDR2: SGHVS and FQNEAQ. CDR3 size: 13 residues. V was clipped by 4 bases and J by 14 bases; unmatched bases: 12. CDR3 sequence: CASSSRDRGLRTF. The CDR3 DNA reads TGTGCCAGCAGCTCCCGCGACAGGGGTTTAAGGACCTTC.

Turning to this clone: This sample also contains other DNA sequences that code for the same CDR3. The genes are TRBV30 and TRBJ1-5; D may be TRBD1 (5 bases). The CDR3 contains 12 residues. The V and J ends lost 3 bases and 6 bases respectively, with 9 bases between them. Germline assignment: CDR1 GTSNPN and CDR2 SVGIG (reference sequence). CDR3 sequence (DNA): TGTGCCTGGAGCAGGGTTGGTCAGCCCCAGCATTTT. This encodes CAWSRVGQPQHF.

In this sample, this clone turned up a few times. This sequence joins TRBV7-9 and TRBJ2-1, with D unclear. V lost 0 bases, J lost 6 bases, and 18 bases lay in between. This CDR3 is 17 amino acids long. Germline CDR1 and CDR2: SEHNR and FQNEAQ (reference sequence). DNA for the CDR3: TGTGCCAGCAGCTTAGCGGCGGCCAAGTTAGGGTCCAATGAGCAGTTCTTC. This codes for CASSLAAAKLGSNEQFF.

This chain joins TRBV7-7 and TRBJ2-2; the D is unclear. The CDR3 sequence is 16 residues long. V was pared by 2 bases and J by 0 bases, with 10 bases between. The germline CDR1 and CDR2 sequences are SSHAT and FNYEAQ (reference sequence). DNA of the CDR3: TGTGCCAGCAGCTTATTCATGGGCCCGAACACCGGGGAGCTGTTTTTT. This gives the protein CASSLFMGPNTGELFF.

The CDR3 region is CSVQRDGNTEAFF. The CDR3, as DNA: TGCAGCGTCCAGCGGGACGGCAACACTGAAGCTTTCTTT. The gene calls are TRBV29-1 and TRBJ1-1, with D possibly matching TRBD1 (5 bases). Germline V gene data show CDR1 as SQVTM and CDR2 as ANQGSEA. This CDR3 is built from 13 residues. The germline V and J ends were trimmed by 6 bases and 2 bases, with 13 bases remaining between them. Based on the CDR3 plus reference TRBV29-1 and TRBJ1-1, the full variable domain is SAVISQKPSRDICQRGTSLTIQCQVDSQVTMMFWYRQQPGQSLTLIATANQGSEATYESGFVIDKFPISRPNLTFSTLTVSNMSPEDSSIYLCSVQRDGNTEAFFGQGTRLTVV.

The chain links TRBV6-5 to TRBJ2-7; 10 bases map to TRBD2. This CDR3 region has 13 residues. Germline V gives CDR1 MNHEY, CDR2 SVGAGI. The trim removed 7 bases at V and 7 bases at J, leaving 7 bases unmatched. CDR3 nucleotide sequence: TGTGCCAGCAAACCCGGGACTAGCGTTGAGCAGTACTTC. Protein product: CASKPGTSVEQYF.

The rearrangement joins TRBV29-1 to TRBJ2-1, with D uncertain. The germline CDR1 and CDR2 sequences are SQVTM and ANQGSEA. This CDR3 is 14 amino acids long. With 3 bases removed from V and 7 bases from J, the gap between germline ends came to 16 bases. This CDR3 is CSVEGQRARNEQFF. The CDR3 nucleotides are TGCAGCGTTGAGGGCCAGCGAGCGAGGAATGAGCAGTTCTTC.

The CDR3 nucleotides are TGTGCCAGCAGCTCGACAGGGGGGAGCAATCAGCCCCAGCATTTT. Protein product: CASSSTGGSNQPQHF. The rearrangement links TRBV7-2 to TRBJ1-5; 9 bases align to TRBD1. This CDR3 comprises 15 residues. The germline V gene encodes CDR1 SGHTA and CDR2 FQGNSA. The trim removed 4 bases at V and 1 base at J, leaving 2 bases unmatched.

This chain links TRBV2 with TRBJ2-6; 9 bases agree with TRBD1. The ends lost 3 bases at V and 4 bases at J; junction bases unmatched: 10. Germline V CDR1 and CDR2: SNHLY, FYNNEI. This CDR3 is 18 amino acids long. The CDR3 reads CASSDQGQGRPGANVLTF. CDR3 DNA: TGTGCCAGCAGTGATCAGGGACAGGGAAGGCCCGGGGCCAACGTCCTGACTTTC.

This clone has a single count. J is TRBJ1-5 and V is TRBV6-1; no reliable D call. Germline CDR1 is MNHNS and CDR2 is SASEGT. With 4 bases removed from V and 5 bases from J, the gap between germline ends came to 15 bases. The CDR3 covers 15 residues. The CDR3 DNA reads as TGTGCCAGCAGTGCGGCACCCTCGTACGATCAGCCCCAGCATTTT. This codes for CASSAAPSYDQPQHF.

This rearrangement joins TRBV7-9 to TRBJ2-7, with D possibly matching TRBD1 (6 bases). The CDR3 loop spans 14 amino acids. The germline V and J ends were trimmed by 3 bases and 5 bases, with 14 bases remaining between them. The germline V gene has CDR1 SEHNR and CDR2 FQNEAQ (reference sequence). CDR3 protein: CASSFRDTSDEQYF. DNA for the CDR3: TGTGCCAGCAGCTTCCGGGACACCAGCGACGAGCAGTACTTC.